This T cell receptor beta chain was sequenced for a study of blood T cell repertoires in COVID-19. About the research overall: The analysed material was cDNA or gDNA that came from T cells, B-cell-depleted T cells, or PBMCs.

This clone was counted ten times or more. In the original analysis: Estimates of nucleated cell counts were drawn from the amplification of reference gene primers. The data were produced by immunoSEQ multiplex PCR, yet TCRdb's version contains in-frame clones alone and is incomplete. V and J calls and clone size are as listed in that table; D and trimming were resolved from the DNA. The table shows fewer than 85,000 clones, with roughly 85% occurring only once. CDR3 length: 16 residues. Looked up from germline, CDR1 is MGHRA and CDR2 is YSYEKL. V gave up 1 base and J gave up 5 bases; unmatched junction bases: 9.

Material for sequencing was peripheral blood. The clonotype originates from a man aged 60 to 69 with active or convalescent COVID-19. The chain is built from TRBV4-1 and TRBJ2-7; 9 bases match TRBD1. CDR3 residues: CASSQVVWDRAHEQYF. DNA for the CDR3: TGCGCCAGCAGCCAAGTCGTCTGGGACAGGGCCCACGAGCAGTACTTC.